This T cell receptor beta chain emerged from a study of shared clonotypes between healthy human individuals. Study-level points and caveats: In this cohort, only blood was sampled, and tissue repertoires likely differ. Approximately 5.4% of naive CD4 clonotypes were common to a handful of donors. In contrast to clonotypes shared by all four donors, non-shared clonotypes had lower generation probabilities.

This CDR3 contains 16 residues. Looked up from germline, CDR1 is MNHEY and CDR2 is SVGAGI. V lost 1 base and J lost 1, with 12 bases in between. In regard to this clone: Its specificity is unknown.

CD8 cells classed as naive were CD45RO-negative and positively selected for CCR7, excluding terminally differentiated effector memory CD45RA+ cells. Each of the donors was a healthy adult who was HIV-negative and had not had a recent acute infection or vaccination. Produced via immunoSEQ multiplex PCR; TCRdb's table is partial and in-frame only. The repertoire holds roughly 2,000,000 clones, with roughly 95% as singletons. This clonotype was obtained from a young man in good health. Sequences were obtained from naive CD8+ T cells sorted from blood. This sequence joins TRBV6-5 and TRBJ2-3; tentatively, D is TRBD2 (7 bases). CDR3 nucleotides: TGTGCCAGCAGTTACTGGGGGGGCGGGGGCACAGATACGCAGTATTTT. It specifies CASSYWGGGGTDTQYF.